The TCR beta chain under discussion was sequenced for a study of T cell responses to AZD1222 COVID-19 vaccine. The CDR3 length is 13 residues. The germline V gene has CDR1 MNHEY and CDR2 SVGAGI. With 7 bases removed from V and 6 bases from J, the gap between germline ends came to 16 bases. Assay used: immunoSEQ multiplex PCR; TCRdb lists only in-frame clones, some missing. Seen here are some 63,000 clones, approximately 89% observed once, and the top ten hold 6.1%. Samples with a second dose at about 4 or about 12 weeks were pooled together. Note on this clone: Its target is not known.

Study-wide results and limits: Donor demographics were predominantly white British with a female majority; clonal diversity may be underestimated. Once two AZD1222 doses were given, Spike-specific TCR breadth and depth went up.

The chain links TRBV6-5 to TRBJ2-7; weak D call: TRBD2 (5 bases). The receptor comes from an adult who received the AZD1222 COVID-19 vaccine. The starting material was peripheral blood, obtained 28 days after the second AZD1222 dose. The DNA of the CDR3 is TGTGCCAGCACTCGGACCGACCGGGGCGAGCAGTACTTC. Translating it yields CASTRTDRGEQYF.